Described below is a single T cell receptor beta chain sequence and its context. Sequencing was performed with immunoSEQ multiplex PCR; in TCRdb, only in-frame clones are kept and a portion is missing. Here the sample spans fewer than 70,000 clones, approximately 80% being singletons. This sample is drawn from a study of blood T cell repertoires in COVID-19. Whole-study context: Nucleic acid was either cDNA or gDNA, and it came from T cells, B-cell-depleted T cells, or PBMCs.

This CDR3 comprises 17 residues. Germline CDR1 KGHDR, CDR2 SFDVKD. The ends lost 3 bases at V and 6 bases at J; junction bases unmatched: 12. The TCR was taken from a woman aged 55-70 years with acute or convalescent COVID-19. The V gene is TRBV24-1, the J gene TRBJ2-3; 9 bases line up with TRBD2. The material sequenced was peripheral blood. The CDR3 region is CATSDAQRGAGWDTQYF. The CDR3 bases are TGTGCCACCAGTGATGCGCAGCGGGGGGCCGGGTGGGATACGCAGTATTTT.